This T cell receptor beta chain appears in the sequencing data of a study of T cell responses to AZD1222 COVID-19 vaccine. V lost 0 bases and J 7 bases, leaving 2 bases between the germline ends. The germline CDR1 and CDR2 sequences are SGHRS and YFSETQ. The CDR3 loop spans 11 amino acids. The method was immunoSEQ multiplex PCR; TCRdb's version includes in-frame clones alone and lacks a portion of them. The profile shows more than 95,000 clones, over 80% of them singletons. The sequence was collected from an adult in good health. This chain connects TRBV5-1 to TRBJ2-1; D unresolved. The sequenced sample was peripheral blood, obtained on day 0 of AZD1222 vaccination. CDR3 bases: TGCGCCAGCAGCTTGGCTAATGAGCAGTTCTTC. Its protein product is CASSLANEQFF.